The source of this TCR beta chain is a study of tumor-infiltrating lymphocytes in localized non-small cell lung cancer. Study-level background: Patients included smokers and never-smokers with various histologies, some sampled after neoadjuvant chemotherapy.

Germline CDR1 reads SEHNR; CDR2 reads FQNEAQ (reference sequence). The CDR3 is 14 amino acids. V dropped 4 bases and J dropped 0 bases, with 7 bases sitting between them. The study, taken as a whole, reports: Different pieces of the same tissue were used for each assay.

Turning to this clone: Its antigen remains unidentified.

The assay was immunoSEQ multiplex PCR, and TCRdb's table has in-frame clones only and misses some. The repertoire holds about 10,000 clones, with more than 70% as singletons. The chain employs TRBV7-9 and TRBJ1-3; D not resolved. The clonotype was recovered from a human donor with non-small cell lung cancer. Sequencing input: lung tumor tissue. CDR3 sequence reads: CASSYDISGNTIYF. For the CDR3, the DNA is TGTGCCAGCAGCTATGACATCTCTGGAAACACCATATATTTT.